These 23 T cell receptor beta chains were sequenced from one sample in a study of blood T cell repertoires in COVID-19. The protocol was immunoSEQ multiplex PCR, while the TCRdb copy is restricted to in-frame clones and leaves out a portion. The sample consists of almost 200,000 clones, 85% of them appearing once. Sequenced: peripheral blood. These receptors were collected from a man aged 55 to 70 with COVID-19, enrolled during active disease.

Comments on this clone: At one of its ends the junction is not consistent with the germline gene, which may arise from a read error. The chain has TRBV20-1 and TRBJ1-5; 7 bases map to TRBD1. The length of the CDR3 is 11 residues. Per the germline V gene, CDR1 is DFQATT and CDR2 is SNEGSKA (reference sequence). Here the CDR3 reads CSAADAPGQSF. CDR3 bases: TGCAGTGCAGCTGATGCACCGGGACAGAGTTTT.

V and J are TRBV10-3 and TRBJ1-2; perhaps TRBD1 as D (6 bases). The CDR3 runs to 13 residues. The germline V gene has CDR1 ENHRY and CDR2 SYGVKD. Trimming took off 4 bases at V and 6 bases at J, with 12 bases between the two ends. CDR3 sequence: CAISVWGLNGYTF. CDR3 DNA: TGTGCCATCAGTGTTTGGGGGCTCAATGGCTACACCTTC.

The chain combines TRBV7-2 with TRBJ2-7, with 12 nucleotides matching TRBD1. Trimming took 5 bases from V and 12 from J; bases not matched to a gene: 11. This CDR3 has 14 amino acids. The germline gives CDR1 SGHTA, CDR2 FQGNSA. The CDR3 is CASSPSGTGGGGYF. The CDR3 DNA is TGTGCCAGCAGCCCCTCCGGGACAGGGGGCGGCGGGTACTTC. Full variable domain (missing parts from reference TRBV7-2 and TRBJ2-7): GAGVSQSPSNKVTEKGKDVELRCDPISGHTALYWYRQSLGQGLEFLIYFQGNSAPDKSGLPSDRFSAERTGGSVSTLTIQRTQQEDSAVYLCASSPSGTGGGGYFGPGTRLTVT.

The chain couples TRBV6-4 to TRBJ2-1; 9 nucleotides match TRBD1. There are 15 residues in the CDR3. J lost 5 bases, V lost 6 bases, and 8 bases had no gene match. Looked up from germline, CDR1 is MRHNA and CDR2 is SNTAGT. The CDR3 here is CASRGVGQGNNEQFF. The CDR3 region has the DNA TGTGCCAGCAGGGGGGTTGGACAGGGGAACAATGAGCAGTTCTTC.

V is TRBV12-5 and J is TRBJ2-2, with D possibly being TRBD2 (5 bases). Trimming left V 5 bases short and J 4 bases short, with 8 bases between. The CDR3 has 13 amino acids. Germline values: CDR1 LGHNT, CDR2 FRNRAP. The CDR3 nucleotides read TGTGCTAGTGGTGGGAGCGGCACCGGGGAGCTGTTTTTT. This translates into CASGGSGTGELFF.

The genes are TRBV7-2 and TRBJ2-7, with 9 nucleotides matching TRBD2. Trimming removed 1 base from V and 0 bases from J; junction bases left unmatched: 4. This CDR3 contains 16 residues. Germline CDR1 and CDR2: SGHTA and FQGNSA. The CDR3 coding sequence is TGTGCCAGCAGCTTAGTGGCGGGAGGGAACTCCTACGAGCAGTACTTC. It codes for CASSLVAGGNSYEQYF.

The chain carries TRBV13 and TRBJ2-1; weak D call: TRBD2 (6 bases). CDR1 and CDR2 (germline): PRHDT, FYEKMQ (reference sequence). CDR3 length: 15 amino acids. Trimming removed 5 bases from V and 6 bases from J, with 17 bases in between. The CDR3 DNA sequence: TGTGCCAGCAGCCGCCCGGGGGATGGTGGCAATGAGCAGTTCTTC. Translated: CASSRPGDGGNEQFF.

The chain joins TRBV25-1 to TRBJ2-1; tentatively, D is TRBD2 (6 bases). Germline assignment: CDR1 MGHDK and CDR2 SYGVNS. V lost 4 bases to trimming and J lost 3 bases, with 13 bases between them. CDR3 length equals 15 residues. The CDR3 protein is CASSGSGTIYNEQFF. DNA for the CDR3: TGTGCCAGCAGTGGTAGCGGAACTATCTACAATGAGCAGTTCTTC.

The chain couples TRBV6-1 to TRBJ1-2, with D possibly matching TRBD1 (6 bases). The V and J ends lost 0 bases and 8 bases respectively, with 10 bases between them. This CDR3 has 13 residues. Germline CDR1 and CDR2: MNHNS and SASEGT. CDR3 coding DNA: TGTGCCAGCAGTGAAGCTACAGGGTGGGGCTACACCTTC. Protein product: CASSEATGWGYTF.

This chain connects TRBV5-1 to TRBJ2-2, with 7 bases that match TRBD1. Trimming cost V 0 bases and J 6 bases; bases outside gene matches: 14. The germline gives CDR1 SGHRS, CDR2 YFSETQ. This CDR3 contains 18 residues. CDR3 protein: CASSLGLTVDRAAGELFF. The CDR3 DNA is TGCGCCAGCAGCTTGGGCTTAACAGTAGACAGGGCGGCCGGGGAGCTGTTTTTT.

This chain links TRBV18 with TRBJ1-1; D remains unclear. Germline V gene sequence: CDR1 KGHSH, CDR2 LQKENI. The CDR3 contains 14 residues. V lost 2 bases to trimming and J lost 5 bases, with 12 bases between them. CDR3 in amino acids: CASSPKTLWTEAFF. The CDR3 bases are TGTGCCAGCTCACCAAAGACATTATGGACTGAAGCTTTCTTT.

The CDR3 protein is CASSPKINTEAFF. DNA of the CDR3: TGTGCCAGCAGCCCCAAAATTAACACTGAAGCTTTCTTT. The chain has TRBV12-3 or TRBV12-4 and TRBJ1-1, with no clear D. With 6 bases removed from V and 2 bases from J, the gap between germline ends came to 10 bases. The CDR3 extends over 13 amino acids.

The rearrangement uses TRBV7-3 and TRBJ1-2, with TRBD1 matching 7 bases. CDR3 size: 15 residues. J lost 10 bases, V lost 3 bases, and 14 bases had no gene match. CDR1 and CDR2 (germline): SGHTA, FQGTGA. The CDR3 bases are TGTGCCAGCAGCTTCGAACAGGGGACAGTATCCGACTACACCTTC. It encodes CASSFEQGTVSDYTF.

V and J are TRBV15 and TRBJ2-5; D is possibly TRBD2 (6 bases). The CDR3 sequence is 13 residues long. The V gene lost 4 bases and the J gene lost 5 bases, with 11 bases spanning the gap. Germline-derived CDR1 and CDR2 are LNHNV and YYDKDF (reference sequence). The CDR3 region has the DNA TGTGCCACCAGCAAGTGGGGGGAGGAGACCCAGTACTTC. It yields the protein CATSKWGEETQYF.

The rearrangement joins TRBV21-1 to TRBJ1-2. TRBV21-1 is a pseudogene locus. There are 16 residues in the CDR3. CDR3 in DNA: TGTGCCAGCAGCAAGGGGACTCTTCGACGGGAATATGGCTACACCTTC. Amino acid sequence: CASSKGTLRREYGYTF.

The chain employs TRBV7-2 and TRBJ2-5; D is possibly TRBD2 (6 bases). Trimming shortened V by 1 base and J by 5 bases, and 14 bases separated the two germline ends. Germline CDR1 and CDR2: SGHTA and FQGNSA. The CDR3 is made up of 15 amino acids. The CDR3 nucleotides read TGTGCCAGCAGCTTAGATCAGACGGGAGCCGAGACCCAGTACTTC. Its protein is CASSLDQTGAETQYF.

The chain couples TRBV19 to TRBJ2-7; 7 nucleotides agree with TRBD1. V gave up 6 bases and J gave up 2 bases; unmatched junction bases: 7. The CDR3 runs 14 residues. Looked up from germline, CDR1 is LNHDA and CDR2 is SQIVND (reference sequence). Here the CDR3 reads CASSDRVGTYEQYF. The CDR3 nucleotides are TGTGCCAGTAGCGACAGGGTAGGGACCTACGAGCAGTACTTC.

This clone was found a few times. The J gene is TRBJ2-2, the V gene TRBV12-3 or TRBV12-4; TRBD1 matches 9 bases. This CDR3 has 13 residues. V lost 6 bases to trimming and J lost 6 bases; unmatched junction nucleotides: 2. CDR3 loop: CASRTGGSGELFF. The CDR3 DNA sequence: TGTGCCAGCAGGACAGGGGGATCCGGGGAGCTGTTTTTT.

This chain uses TRBV3-1 (or the pseudogene TRBV3-2) with TRBJ2-2; the match to TRBD2 covers 13 bases. The germline V gene has CDR1 LGHDT and CDR2 YNNKEL (reference sequence). The V and J ends lost 4 bases and 4 bases, in that order; junction bases with no gene match: 0. CDR3 size: 15 residues. The CDR3 bases are TGTGCCAGCAGCCGGACTAGCGGGAGCACCGGGGAGCTGTTTTTT. Protein product: CASSRTSGSTGELFF.

The V gene is TRBV6-5, the J gene TRBJ1-6; D unclear. Trimming pared 4 bases from V and 12 bases from J, leaving 7 bases between. Germline V gene data show CDR1 as MNHEY and CDR2 as SVGAGI. The CDR3 is 11 residues long. Here the CDR3 DNA reads TGTGCCAGCAGTTCCCCGGGACCCCTCCACTTT. Amino acid sequence: CASSSPGPLHF.

This chain connects TRBV7-9 to TRBJ1-2; 8 bases align to TRBD1. CDR1 is SEHNR, CDR2 FQNEAQ, per germline (reference sequence). V shed 1 base and J 3 bases; nucleotides not matched to a gene: 4. The CDR3 runs 15 residues. CDR3 residues: CASSLGTGRDYGYTF. The DNA for the CDR3 is TGTGCCAGCAGCTTAGGGACAGGGAGGGACTATGGCTACACCTTC.

This clone occurred once. The chain has TRBV27 and TRBJ2-3; a possible D gene is TRBD1 (5 bases). V was clipped by 8 bases and J by 5 bases, with 17 bases between them. CDR3 length: 14 amino acids. Germline CDR1 and CDR2: MNHEY and SMNVEV (reference sequence). The CDR3 region is CASGRAGWGDTQYF. The CDR3 bases are TGTGCCAGCGGCCGGGCAGGGTGGGGAGATACGCAGTATTTT.

The chain employs TRBV6-2 or TRBV6-3 and TRBJ2-5; D perhaps matches TRBD1 (5 bases). The CDR3 consists of 15 residues. The germline gives CDR1 MNHEY, CDR2 SVGEGT. The V end lost 2 bases, the J end lost 2 bases, and 12 bases lay between the germline ends. Here the CDR3 DNA reads TGTGCCAGCAGTTACGCAGGGAACCTTCAAGAGACCCAGTACTTC. This codes for CASSYAGNLQETQYF.